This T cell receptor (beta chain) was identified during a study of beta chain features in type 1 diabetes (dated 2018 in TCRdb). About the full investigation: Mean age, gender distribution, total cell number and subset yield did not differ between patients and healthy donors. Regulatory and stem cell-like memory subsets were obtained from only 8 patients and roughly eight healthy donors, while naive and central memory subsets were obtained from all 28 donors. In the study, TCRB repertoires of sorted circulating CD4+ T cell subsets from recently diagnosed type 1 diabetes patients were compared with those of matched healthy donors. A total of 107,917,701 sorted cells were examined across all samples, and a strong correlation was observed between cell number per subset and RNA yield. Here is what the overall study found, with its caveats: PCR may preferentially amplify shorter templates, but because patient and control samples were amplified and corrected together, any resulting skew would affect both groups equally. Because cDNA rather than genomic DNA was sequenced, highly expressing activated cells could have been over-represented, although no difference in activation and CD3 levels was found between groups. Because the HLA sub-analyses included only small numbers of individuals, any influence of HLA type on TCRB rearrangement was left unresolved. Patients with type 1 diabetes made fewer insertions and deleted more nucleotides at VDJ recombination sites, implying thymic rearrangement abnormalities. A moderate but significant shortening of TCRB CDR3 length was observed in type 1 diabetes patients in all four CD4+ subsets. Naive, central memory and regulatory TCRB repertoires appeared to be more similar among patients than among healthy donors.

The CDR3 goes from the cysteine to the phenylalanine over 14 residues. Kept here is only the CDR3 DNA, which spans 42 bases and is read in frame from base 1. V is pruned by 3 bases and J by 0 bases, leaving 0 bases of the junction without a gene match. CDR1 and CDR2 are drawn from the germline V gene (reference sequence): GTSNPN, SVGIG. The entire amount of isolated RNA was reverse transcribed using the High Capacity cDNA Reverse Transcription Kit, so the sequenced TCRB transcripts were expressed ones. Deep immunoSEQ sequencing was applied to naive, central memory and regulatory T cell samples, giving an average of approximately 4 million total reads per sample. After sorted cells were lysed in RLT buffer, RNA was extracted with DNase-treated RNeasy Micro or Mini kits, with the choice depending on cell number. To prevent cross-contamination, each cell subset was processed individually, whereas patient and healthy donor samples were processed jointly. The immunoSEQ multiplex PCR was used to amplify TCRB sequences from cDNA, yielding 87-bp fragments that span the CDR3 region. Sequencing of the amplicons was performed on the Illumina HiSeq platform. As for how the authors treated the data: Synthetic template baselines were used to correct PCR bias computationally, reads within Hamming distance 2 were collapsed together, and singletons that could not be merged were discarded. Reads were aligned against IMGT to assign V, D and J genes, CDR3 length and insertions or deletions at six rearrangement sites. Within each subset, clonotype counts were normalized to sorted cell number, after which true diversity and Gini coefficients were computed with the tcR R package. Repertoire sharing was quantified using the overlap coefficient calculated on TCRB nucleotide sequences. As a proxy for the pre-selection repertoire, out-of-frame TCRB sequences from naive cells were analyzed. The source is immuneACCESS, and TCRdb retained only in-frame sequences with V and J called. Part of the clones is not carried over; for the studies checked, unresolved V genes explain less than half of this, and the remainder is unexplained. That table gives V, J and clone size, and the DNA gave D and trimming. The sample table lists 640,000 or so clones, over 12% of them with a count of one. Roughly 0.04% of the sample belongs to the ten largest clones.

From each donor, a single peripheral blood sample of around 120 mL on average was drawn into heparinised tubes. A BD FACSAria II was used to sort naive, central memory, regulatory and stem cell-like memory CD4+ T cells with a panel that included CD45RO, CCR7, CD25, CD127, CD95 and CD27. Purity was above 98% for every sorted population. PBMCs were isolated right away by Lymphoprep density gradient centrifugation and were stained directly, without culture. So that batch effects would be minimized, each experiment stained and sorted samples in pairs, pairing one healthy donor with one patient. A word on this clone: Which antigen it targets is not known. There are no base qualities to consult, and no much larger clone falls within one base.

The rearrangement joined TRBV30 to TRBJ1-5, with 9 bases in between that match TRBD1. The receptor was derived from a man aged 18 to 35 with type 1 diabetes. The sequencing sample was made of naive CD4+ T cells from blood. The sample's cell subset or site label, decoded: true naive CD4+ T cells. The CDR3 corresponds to CAWRGQGSNQPQHF. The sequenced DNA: TGTGCCTGGAGGGGACAGGGTAGCAATCAGCCCCAGCATTTT.